This T cell receptor (beta chain) was captured in a study of blood T cell repertoires in COVID-19. The overall study: Some COVID-19 samples were acute and others convalescent; all came from the United States, Italy and Spain. T cells, B-cell-depleted T cells, or PBMCs provided the cDNA or gDNA that served as material.

Original data processing: Reference gene primers were amplified, and this amplification served to estimate nucleated cell counts. This table comes from immunoSEQ multiplex PCR, and its TCRdb copy is limited to in-frame clones, with some not included. That table is the source of V, J and clone size, and D and trimming were worked out from the DNA. The sample lists 200,000 or so clones, over 75% seen once, with under 2.5% in the top ten. CDR1 is GTSNPN and CDR2 is SVGIG in the germline V gene (reference sequence). This CDR3 is 14 amino acids long. V shed 5 bases and J 2 bases; nucleotides not matched to a gene: 6.

The chain is built from TRBV30 and TRBJ1-3; 7 nucleotides agree with TRBD1. The clonotype was recovered from a man between 40 and 49 years old with active or convalescent COVID-19. Sequences were obtained from peripheral blood. CDR3 bases: TGTGCCTGGGACCGTACAGGGGCTGGAAACACCATATATTTT. This codes for CAWDRTGAGNTIYF. Looking up the rest from reference TRBV30 and TRBJ1-3 gives the full variable domain: SQTIHQWPATLVQPVGSPLSLECTVEGTSNPNLYWYRQAAGRGLQLLFYSVGIGQISSEVPQNLSASRPQDRQFILSSKKLLLSDSGFYLCAWDRTGAGNTIYFGEGSWLTVV.